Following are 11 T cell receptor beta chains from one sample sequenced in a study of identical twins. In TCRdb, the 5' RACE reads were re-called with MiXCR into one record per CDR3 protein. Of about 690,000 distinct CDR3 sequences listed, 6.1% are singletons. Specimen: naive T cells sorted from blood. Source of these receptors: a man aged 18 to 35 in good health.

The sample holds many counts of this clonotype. The CDR3 protein is CASSSGELAKNIQYF. In DNA form, the CDR3 reads TGTGCCAGTAGTAGCGGTGAGCTAGCCAAAAACATTCAGTACTTC. The rearrangement uses TRBV12-3 or TRBV12-4 and TRBJ2-4; tentative D call: TRBD2 (6 bases). There are 15 residues in the CDR3. The V gene lost 9 bases and the J gene lost 0 bases, with 15 bases spanning the gap.

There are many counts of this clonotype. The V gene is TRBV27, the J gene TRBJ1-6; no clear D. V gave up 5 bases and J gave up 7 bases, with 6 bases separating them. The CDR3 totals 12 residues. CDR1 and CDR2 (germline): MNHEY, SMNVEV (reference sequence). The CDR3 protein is CASSPLNSPLHF. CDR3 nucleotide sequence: TGTGCCAGCAGTCCCTTAAATTCACCCCTCCACTTT.

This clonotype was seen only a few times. In DNA, the CDR3 is TGTGCCAGCAGCAAACGGGACAACTCCTACGAGCAGTACTTC. Its protein product is CASSKRDNSYEQYF. The chain is built from TRBV12-3 or TRBV12-4 and TRBJ2-7; the D gene is possibly TRBD1 (6 bases). This CDR3 is built from 14 residues. The V end lost 6 bases, the J end lost 0 bases, and 12 bases lay between the germline ends.

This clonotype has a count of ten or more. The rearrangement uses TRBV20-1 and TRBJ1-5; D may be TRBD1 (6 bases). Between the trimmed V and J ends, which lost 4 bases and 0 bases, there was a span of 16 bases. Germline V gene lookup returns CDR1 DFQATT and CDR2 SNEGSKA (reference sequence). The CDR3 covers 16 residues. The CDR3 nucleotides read TGCAGTGCTAATCTGGACAGAGGAATTAGCAATCAGCCCCAGCATTTT. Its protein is CSANLDRGISNQPQHF.

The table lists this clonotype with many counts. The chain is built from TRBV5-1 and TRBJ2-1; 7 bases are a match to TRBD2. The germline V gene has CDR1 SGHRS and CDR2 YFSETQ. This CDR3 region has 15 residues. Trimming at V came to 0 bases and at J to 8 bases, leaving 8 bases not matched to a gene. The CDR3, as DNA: TGCGCCAGCAGCTTGGTCGGCGGGAGCTGGGATGAGCAGTTCTTC. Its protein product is CASSLVGGSWDEQFF. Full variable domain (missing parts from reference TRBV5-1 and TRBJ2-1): KAGVTQTPRYLIKTRGQQVTLSCSPISGHRSVSWYQQTPGQGLQFLFEYFSETQRNKGNFPGRFSGRQFSNSRSEMNVSTLELGDSALYLCASSLVGGSWDEQFFGPGTRLTVL.

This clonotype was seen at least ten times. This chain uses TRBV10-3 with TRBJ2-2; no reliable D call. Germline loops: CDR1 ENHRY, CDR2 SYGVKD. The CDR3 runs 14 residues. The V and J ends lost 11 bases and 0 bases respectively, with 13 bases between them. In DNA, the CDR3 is TGTGCCGTTACGGGTTCCGCGAACACCGGGGAGCTGTTTTTT. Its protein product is CAVTGSANTGELFF.

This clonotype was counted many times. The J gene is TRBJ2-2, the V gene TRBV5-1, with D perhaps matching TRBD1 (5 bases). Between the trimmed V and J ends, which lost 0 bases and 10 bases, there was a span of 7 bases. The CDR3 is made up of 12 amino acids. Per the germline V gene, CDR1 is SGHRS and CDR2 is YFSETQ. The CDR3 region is CASSLVGAELFF. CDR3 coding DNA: TGCGCCAGCAGCTTGGTAGGGGCGGAGCTGTTTTTT. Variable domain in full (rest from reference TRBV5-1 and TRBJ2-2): KAGVTQTPRYLIKTRGQQVTLSCSPISGHRSVSWYQQTPGQGLQFLFEYFSETQRNKGNFPGRFSGRQFSNSRSEMNVSTLELGDSALYLCASSLVGAELFFGEGSRLTVL.

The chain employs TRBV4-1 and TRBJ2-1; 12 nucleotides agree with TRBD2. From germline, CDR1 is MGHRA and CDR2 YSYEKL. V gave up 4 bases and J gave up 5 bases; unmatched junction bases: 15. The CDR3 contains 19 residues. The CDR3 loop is CASSPRLAGVFSPNNEQFF. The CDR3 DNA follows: TGCGCCAGCAGCCCAAGACTAGCGGGAGTGTTTTCTCCAAACAATGAGCAGTTCTTC.

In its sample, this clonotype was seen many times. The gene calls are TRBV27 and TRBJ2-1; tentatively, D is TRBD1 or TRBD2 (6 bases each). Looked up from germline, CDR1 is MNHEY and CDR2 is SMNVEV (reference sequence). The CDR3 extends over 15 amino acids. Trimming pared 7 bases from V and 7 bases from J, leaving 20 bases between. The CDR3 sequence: CASNKVGGRLNEQFF. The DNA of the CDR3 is TGTGCCAGCAATAAAGTTGGGGGGCGCCTGAATGAGCAGTTCTTC.

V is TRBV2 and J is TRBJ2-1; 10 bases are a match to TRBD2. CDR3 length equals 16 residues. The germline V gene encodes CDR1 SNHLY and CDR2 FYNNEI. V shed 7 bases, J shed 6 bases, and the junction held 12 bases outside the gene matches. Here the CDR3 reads CASMIRAGGQRNEQFF. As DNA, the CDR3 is TGTGCCAGCATGATACGAGCGGGAGGGCAACGCAATGAGCAGTTCTTC.

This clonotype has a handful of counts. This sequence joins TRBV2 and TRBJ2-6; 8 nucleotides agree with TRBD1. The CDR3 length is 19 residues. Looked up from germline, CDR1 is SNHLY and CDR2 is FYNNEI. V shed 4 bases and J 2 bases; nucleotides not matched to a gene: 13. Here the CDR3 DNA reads TGTGCCAGCAGTGTACATATTCCAGGGGGCACCGCTGGGGCCAACGTCCTGACTTTC. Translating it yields CASSVHIPGGTAGANVLTF. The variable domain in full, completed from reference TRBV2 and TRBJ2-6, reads EPEVTQTPSHQVTQMGQEVILRCVPISNHLYFYWYRQILGQKVEFLVSFYNNEISEKSEIFDDQFSVERPDGSNFTLKIRSTKLEDSAMYFCASSVHIPGGTAGANVLTFGAGSRLTVL.